This T cell receptor beta chain was sequenced for a study of cytomegalovirus exposure and HLA in healthy donors. Whole-study findings and limits: Segments of the TCR beta V type were, in most cases, productive about 87% or about 30% of the time in an earlier analysis.

Details on this clone: The antigen remains undetermined.

Use of 60 Vbeta and 13 Jbeta primers characterized the PCR. Produced via immunoSEQ multiplex PCR; TCRdb's table is partial and in-frame only. The top ten hold roughly 3.4% of the sample, which has 120,000 to 150,000 clones, roughly 80% seen once. The donors gave bone marrow, and they were healthy. This clonotype was obtained from a male donor in good health and CMV-seronegative. Sequencing input: PBMCs.

CDR3 sequence reads: CASSLLAGGPNNEQFF. Written as DNA, the CDR3 is TGCGCCAGCAGCCTTCTAGCGGGGGGGCCGAACAATGAGCAGTTCTTC. The chain recombines TRBV5-1 with TRBJ2-1; 12 nucleotides match TRBD2. Germline assignment: CDR1 SGHRS and CDR2 YFSETQ. The CDR3 loop spans 16 amino acids. Germline trimming cut 4 bases from V and 5 bases from J; bases unmatched to any gene: 7. Variable domain in full (rest from reference TRBV5-1 and TRBJ2-1): KAGVTQTPRYLIKTRGQQVTLSCSPISGHRSVSWYQQTPGQGLQFLFEYFSETQRNKGNFPGRFSGRQFSNSRSEMNVSTLELGDSALYLCASSLLAGGPNNEQFFGPGTRLTVL.